A single TCR beta chain is shown here with its context. Antigen specificity is unknown. Trimming at V came to 2 bases and at J to 5 bases, leaving 7 bases not matched to a gene. The CDR3 has 15 residues. CDR1 and CDR2 (germline): SGHTA, FQGNSA. The data were obtained in a study of OX40 agonist ivuxolimab in advanced cancers. Background on the study: An agonistic anti-OX40 (CD134) antibody, ivuxolimab, was used to treat the patients.

General study results and limits: CD4+ and CD8+ blood T cells expanded clonally by week 6 at 0.1 to 3.0 mg/kg.

Only in-frame clones appear in the TCRdb table, and some are missing; sequencing was by immunoSEQ multiplex PCR. The repertoire consists of around 62,000 clones, with 80% to 85% occurring once and the leading ten covering about 4.1%. This TCR derives from an adult with an advanced solid tumor such as melanoma, head and neck, liver or kidney cancer. The chain has TRBV7-2 and TRBJ2-3; 7 bases align to TRBD2. Specimen: CD4+ or CD8+ T cells sorted from blood, collected in a trial of the OX40 agonist ivuxolimab. Here the CDR3 reads CASSLWGGGIDTQYF. The CDR3 DNA sequence: TGTGCCAGCAGCTTATGGGGGGGTGGGATAGATACGCAGTATTTT. The full variable domain, with the rest looked up from reference TRBV7-2 and TRBJ2-3, is GAGVSQSPSNKVTEKGKDVELRCDPISGHTALYWYRQSLGQGLEFLIYFQGNSAPDKSGLPSDRFSAERTGGSVSTLTIQRTQQEDSAVYLCASSLWGGGIDTQYFGPGTRLTVL.